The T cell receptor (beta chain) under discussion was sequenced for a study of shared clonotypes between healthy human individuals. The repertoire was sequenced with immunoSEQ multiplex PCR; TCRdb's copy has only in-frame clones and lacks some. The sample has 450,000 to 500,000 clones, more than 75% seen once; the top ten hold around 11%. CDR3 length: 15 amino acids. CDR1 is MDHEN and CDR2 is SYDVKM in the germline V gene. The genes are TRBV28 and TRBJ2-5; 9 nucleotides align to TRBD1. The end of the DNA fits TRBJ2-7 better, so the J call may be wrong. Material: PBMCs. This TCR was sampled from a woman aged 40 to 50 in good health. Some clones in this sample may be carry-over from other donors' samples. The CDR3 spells CASRPTGGLGYEQYF. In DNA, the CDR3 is TGTGCCAGCAGGCCTACAGGGGGCTTAGGCTACGAGCAGTACTTC.